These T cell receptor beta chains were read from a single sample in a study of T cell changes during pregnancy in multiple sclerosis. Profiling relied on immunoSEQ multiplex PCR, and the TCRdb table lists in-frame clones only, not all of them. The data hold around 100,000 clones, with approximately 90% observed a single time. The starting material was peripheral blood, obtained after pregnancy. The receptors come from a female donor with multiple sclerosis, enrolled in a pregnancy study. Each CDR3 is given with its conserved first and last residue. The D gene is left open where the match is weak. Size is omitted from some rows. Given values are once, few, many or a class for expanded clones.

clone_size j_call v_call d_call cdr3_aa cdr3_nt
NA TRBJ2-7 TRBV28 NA CASFGADGAYEQYF TGTGCCAGTTTTGGAGCGGACGGGGCCTACGAGCAGTACTTC
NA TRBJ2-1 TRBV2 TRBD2 CASRTLAGEYNEQFF TGTGCCAGCAGAACTCTAGCGGGGGAATACAATGAGCAGTTCTTC
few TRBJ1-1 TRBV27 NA CASRLYSGANTEAFF TGTGCCAGCAGGCTTTATAGCGGGGCGAACACTGAAGCTTTCTTT
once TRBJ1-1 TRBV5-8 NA CASSLARDTEAFF TGTGCCAGCAGCTTGGCCAGGGACACTGAAGCTTTCTTT
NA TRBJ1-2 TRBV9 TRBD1 CASSERGQGELYGYTF TGTGCCAGCAGCGAAAGAGGACAGGGTGAGCTCTATGGCTACACCTTC
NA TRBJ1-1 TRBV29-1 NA CSVEEADTEAFF TGCAGCGTTGAAGAGGCAGACACTGAAGCTTTCTTT
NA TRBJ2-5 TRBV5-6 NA CASSLDTRGETQYF TGTGCCAGCAGTCTGGACACCCGAGGAGAGACCCAGTACTTC
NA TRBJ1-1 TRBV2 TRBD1 CASSVPGQKTEAFF TGTGCCAGCAGTGTTCCGGGACAGAAAACTGAAGCTTTCTTT
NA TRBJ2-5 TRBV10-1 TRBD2 CASSEGGGGTETQYF TGCGCCAGCAGTGAAGGTGGCGGGGGGACGGAGACCCAGTACTTC
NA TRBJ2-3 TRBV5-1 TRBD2 CASSLEGTGGPDTQYF TGCGCCAGCAGCTTGGAGGGCACGGGGGGTCCAGATACGCAGTATTTT
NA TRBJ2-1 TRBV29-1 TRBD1 CSVAGTEEMSSYNEQFF TGCAGCGTTGCCGGGACAGAAGAGATGAGCTCCTACAATGAGCAGTTCTTC
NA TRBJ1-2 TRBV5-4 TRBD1 CASSSGTEKLIYGYTF TGTGCCAGCAGCTCCGGGACAGAGAAACTTATCTATGGCTACACCTTC
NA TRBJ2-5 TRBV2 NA CASRVGLGETQYF TGTGCCAGCAGAGTGGGGCTGGGAGAGACCCAGTACTTC
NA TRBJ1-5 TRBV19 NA CASSPPGGPNQPQHF TGTGCCAGTAGCCCCCCGGGGGGCCCAAATCAGCCCCAGCATTTT
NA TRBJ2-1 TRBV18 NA CASSSPANEQFF TGTGCCAGCTCATCCCCAGCGAATGAGCAGTTCTTC
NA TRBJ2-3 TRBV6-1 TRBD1 CASRDRGLTDTQYF TGTGCCAGCAGGGACAGGGGGCTCACAGATACGCAGTATTTT
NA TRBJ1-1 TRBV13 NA CASSLGFLNTEAFF TGTGCCAGCAGCTTAGGGTTCTTGAACACTGAAGCTTTCTTT
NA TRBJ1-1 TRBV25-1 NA CASSAGTTEAFF TGTGCCAGCAGCGCCGGGACAACTGAAGCTTTCTTT
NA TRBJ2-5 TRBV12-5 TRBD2 CASGLAPTSGGAGLETQYF TGTGCTAGTGGTTTGGCCCCGACTAGCGGGGGGGCCGGATTGGAGACCCAGTACTTC
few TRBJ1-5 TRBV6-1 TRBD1 CASIVQGWGWPQHF TGTGCCAGCATTGTACAGGGGTGGGGTTGGCCCCAGCATTTT
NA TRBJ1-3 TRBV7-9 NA CAKGGAGNTIYF TGTGCTAAGGGAGGGGCTGGAAACACCATATATTTT
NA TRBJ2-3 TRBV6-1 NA CATGRGDTQYF TGTGCCACTGGTAGGGGGGATACGCAGTATTTT
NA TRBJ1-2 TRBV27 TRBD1 CASSFQKGTGGPPTNYGYTF TGTGCCAGCAGTTTTCAAAAAGGGACAGGGGGCCCTCCGACTAACTATGGCTACACCTTC
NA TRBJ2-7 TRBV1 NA CTSSQGSRASIVEQYF TGCACCAGCAGCCAAGGGTCCAGGGCATCCATCGTCGAGCAGTACTTC
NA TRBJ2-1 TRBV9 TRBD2 CASSPGLAGSSYNEQFF TGTGCCAGCAGCCCGGGACTAGCGGGGAGCTCCTACAATGAGCAGTTCTTC
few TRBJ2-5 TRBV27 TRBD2 CASSIAGFQTQYF TGTGCCAGCAGTATAGCGGGTTTCCAGACCCAGTACTTC
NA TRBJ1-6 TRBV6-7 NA CASSYPGVNSPLHF TGTGCCAGCAGTTACCCCGGGGTCAATTCACCCCTCCACTTT